This TCR beta chain was sequenced during a study of cytomegalovirus exposure and HLA in healthy donors. At the level of the study: As released early, the data held 80 million to 90 million unique TCRs from HLA-typed donors. Regarding the study as a whole: Among TCR sequences, most were rare, though some public TCRs appeared in many donors. An assumption of roughly uniform sequencing depth across donors underlay the presence/absence analyses. One later analysis reportedly identified an Asian-associated ancestry cluster that showed fewer N-insertions than the approximately 710-donor mean.

The study ran its PCR with 60 Vbeta and 13 Jbeta primers. The method was immunoSEQ multiplex PCR; TCRdb's version includes in-frame clones alone and lacks a portion of them. The profile shows hundreds of thousands of clones, about 80% of them singletons. Worth noting for this clone: Its antigen is not identified.

The CDR3 loop spans 15 amino acids. CDR1 is SGHTA and CDR2 is FQGTGA in the germline V gene. V trimming: 5 bases; J trimming: 6 bases; junction bases outside the gene matches: 5. The sequence derives from a woman in her sixties or seventies in good health and CMV-seropositive. The sample comprised PBMCs. V and J are TRBV7-3 and TRBJ2-2, with 11 nucleotides matching TRBD2. CDR3 nucleotide sequence: TGTGCCAGCAGCGTCCATAGCGGGGGGGCCGGGGAGCTGTTTTTT. It codes for CASSVHSGGAGELFF.